These 5 T cell receptor beta chains share one sample of origin, sequenced in a study of blood T cells in healthy people across ages. A sample-barcoded 5' primer and a J-beta primer mix were used in a second PCR of about 7 to 12 cycles. MiXCR, run by TCRdb on the 5' RACE reads, gives a single entry per CDR3 protein. The table shows roughly 1,100,000 distinct CDR3 sequences, with under 30% occurring only once. This sample was also put to use in a study of T cells of mothers and their children.

Sequencing input: blood. These receptor sequences come from a girl aged 2 to 10 in good health.

The chain couples TRBV20-1 to TRBJ2-3, with D unclear. The CDR3 runs to 12 residues. V was cut by 3 bases and J by 2 bases, with 6 bases left in between. The germline V gene encodes CDR1 DFQATT and CDR2 SNEGSKA (reference sequence). CDR3 coding DNA: TGCAGTGCTAGTCACTCCACAGATACGCAGTATTTT. This gives the protein CSASHSTDTQYF.

This chain links TRBV6-6 with TRBJ2-3, with 13 bases matching TRBD2. The V gene's germline CDR1 is MNHNY and CDR2 SVGAGI (reference sequence). The trim removed 4 bases at V and 5 bases at J, leaving 9 bases unmatched. The CDR3 extends over 17 amino acids. CDR3 residues: CASSFLTSGRARDTQYF. The CDR3 coding sequence is TGTGCCAGCAGTTTCCTCACTAGCGGGAGGGCCAGAGATACGCAGTATTTT.

The rearrangement links TRBV9 to TRBJ2-5; tentative D call: TRBD2 (5 bases). CDR1 is SGDLS and CDR2 is YYNGEE in the germline V gene. CDR3 length: 14 amino acids. The germline V and J ends were trimmed by 2 bases and 4 bases, with 12 bases remaining between them. The CDR3, as DNA: TGTGCCAGCAGCGTGAGGGATCTGGGAGAGACCCAGTACTTC. Translating gives CASSVRDLGETQYF.

The chain uses TRBV7-3 and TRBJ2-1; a weak D match, TRBD1 (5 bases). Trimming pared 2 bases from V and 5 bases from J, leaving 10 bases between. The CDR3 length is 14 residues. Germline values: CDR1 SGHTA, CDR2 FQGTGA. The CDR3 DNA is TGTGCCAGCAGCTTAGCAGGGTACCACAATGAGCAGTTCTTC. Translated: CASSLAGYHNEQFF.

Only a few counts were recorded for this clonotype. This chain connects TRBV12-3 or TRBV12-4 to TRBJ1-4, with a weak D call TRBD1 (6 bases). The CDR3 length is 14 residues. V was clipped by 1 base and J by 11 bases, with 14 bases between them. The CDR3 nucleotides are TGTGCCAGCAGTTTAGGGGGGGCTGGGGGGAAACTGTTTTTT. Its translation: CASSLGGAGGKLFF.